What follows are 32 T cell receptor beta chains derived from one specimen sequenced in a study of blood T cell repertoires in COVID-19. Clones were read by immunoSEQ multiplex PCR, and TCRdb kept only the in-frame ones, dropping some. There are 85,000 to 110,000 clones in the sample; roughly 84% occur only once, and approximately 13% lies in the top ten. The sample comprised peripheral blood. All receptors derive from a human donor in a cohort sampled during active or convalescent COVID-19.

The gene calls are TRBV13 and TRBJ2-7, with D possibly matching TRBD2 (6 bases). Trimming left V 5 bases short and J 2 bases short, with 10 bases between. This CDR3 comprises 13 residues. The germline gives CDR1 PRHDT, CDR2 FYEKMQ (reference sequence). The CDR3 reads CASSRGSTYEQYF. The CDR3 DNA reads TGTGCCAGCAGCCGGGGGTCTACCTACGAGCAGTACTTC.

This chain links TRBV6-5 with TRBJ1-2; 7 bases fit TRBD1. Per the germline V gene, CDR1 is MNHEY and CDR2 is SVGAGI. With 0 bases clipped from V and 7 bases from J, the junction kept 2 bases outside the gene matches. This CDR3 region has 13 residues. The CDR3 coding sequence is TGTGCCAGCAGTTACTCGACAGGGAGTGGCTACACCTTC. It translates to CASSYSTGSGYTF.

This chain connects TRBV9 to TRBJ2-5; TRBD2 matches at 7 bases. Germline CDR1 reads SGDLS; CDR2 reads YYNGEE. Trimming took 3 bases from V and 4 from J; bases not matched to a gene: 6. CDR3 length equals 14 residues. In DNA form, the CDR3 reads TGTGCCAGCAGCGGAAATCCGGGAGGAGAGACCCAGTACTTC. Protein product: CASSGNPGGETQYF.

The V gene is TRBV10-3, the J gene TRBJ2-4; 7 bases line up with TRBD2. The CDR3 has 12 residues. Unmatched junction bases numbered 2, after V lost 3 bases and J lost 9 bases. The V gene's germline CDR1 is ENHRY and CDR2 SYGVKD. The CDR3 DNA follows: TGTGCCATCAGTGACGGGACTACCATTCAGTACTTC. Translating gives CAISDGTTIQYF.

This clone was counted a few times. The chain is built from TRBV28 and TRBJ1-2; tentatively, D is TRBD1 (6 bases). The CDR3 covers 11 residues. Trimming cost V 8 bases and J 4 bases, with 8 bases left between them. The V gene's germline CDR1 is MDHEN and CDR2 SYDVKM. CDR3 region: CASVQGYGYTF. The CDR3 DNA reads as TGTGCCAGCGTACAGGGCTATGGCTACACCTTC.

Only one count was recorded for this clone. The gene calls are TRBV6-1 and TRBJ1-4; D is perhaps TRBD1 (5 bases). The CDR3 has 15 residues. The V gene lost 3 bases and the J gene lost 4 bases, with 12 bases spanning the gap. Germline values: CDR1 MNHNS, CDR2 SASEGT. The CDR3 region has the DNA TGTGCCAGCAGTGATCAGGGAAGGAGTAATGAAAAACTGTTTTTT. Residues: CASSDQGRSNEKLFF.

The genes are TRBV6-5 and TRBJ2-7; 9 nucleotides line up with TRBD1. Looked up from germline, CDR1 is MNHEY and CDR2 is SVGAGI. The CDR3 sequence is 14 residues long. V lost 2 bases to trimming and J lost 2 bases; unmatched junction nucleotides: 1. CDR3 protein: CASSYRDRAYEQYF. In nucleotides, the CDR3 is TGTGCCAGCAGTTACAGGGACAGGGCCTACGAGCAGTACTTC.

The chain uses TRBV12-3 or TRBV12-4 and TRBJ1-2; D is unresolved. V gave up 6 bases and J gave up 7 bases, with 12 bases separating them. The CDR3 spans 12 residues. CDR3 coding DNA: TGTGCCAGCAGCCGCAGGTTGGGTGGCTACACCTTC. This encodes CASSRRLGGYTF.

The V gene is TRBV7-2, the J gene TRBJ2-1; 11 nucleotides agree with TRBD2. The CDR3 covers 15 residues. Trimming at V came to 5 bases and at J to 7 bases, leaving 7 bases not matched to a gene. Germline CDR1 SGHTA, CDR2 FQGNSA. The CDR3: CASSLLAGEGNEQFF. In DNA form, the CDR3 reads TGTGCCAGCAGCCTACTAGCGGGGGAGGGGAATGAGCAGTTCTTC.

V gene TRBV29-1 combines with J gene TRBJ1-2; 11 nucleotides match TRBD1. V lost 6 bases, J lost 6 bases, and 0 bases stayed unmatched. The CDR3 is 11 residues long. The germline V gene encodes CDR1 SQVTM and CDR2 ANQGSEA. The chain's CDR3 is CSVDRGHGYTF. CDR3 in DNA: TGCAGCGTGGACAGGGGGCATGGCTACACCTTC.

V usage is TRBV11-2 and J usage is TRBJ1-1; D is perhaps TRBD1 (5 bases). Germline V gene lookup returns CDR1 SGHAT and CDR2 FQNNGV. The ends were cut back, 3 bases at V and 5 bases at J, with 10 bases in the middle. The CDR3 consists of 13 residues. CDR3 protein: CASSFQGWTEAFF. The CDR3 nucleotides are TGTGCCAGCAGCTTTCAGGGTTGGACTGAAGCTTTCTTT.

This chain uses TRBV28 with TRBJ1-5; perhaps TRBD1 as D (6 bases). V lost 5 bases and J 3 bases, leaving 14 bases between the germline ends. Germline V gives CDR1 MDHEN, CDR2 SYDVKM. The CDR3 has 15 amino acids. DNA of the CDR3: TGTGCCAGCAGTCCTCCGGGACAATTCAATCAGCCCCAGCATTTT. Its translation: CASSPPGQFNQPQHF. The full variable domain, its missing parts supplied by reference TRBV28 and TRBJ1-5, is DVKVTQSSRYLVKRTGEKVFLECVQDMDHENMFWYRQDPGLGLRLIYFSYDVKMKEKGDIPEGYSVSREKKERFSLILESASTNQTSMYLCASSPPGQFNQPQHFGDGTRLSIL.

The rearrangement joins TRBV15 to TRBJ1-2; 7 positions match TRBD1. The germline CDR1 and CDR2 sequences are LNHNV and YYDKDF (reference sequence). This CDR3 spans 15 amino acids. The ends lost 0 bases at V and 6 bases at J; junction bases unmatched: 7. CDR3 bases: TGTGCCACCAGCAGAGACACAGGGGAGTTTGATGGCTACACCTTC. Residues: CATSRDTGEFDGYTF.

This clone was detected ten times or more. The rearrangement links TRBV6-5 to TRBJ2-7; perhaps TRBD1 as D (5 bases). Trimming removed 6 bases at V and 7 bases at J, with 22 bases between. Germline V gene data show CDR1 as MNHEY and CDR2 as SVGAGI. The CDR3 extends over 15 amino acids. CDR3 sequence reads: CASRTEFRGASEQYF. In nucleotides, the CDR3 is TGTGCCAGCAGGACGGAATTTAGGGGCGCAAGTGAGCAGTACTTC.

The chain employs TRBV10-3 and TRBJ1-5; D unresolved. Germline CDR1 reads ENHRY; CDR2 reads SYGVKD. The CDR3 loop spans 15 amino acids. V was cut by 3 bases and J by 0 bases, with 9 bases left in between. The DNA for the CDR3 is TGTGCCATCAGTGATGGTCAGTATAGCAATCAGCCCCAGCATTTT. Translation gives CAISDGQYSNQPQHF.

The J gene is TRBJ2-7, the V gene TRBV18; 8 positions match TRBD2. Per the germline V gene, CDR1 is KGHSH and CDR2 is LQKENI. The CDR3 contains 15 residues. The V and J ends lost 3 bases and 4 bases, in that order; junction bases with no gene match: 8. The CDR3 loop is CASSPSGGAGYEQYF. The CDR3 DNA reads TGTGCCAGCTCACCCTCCGGGGGGGCCGGTTACGAGCAGTACTTC. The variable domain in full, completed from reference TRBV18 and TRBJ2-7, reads NAGVMQNPRHLVRRRGQEARLRCSPMKGHSHVYWYRQLPEEGLKFMVYLQKENIIDESGMPKERFSAEFPKEGPSILRIQQVVRGDSAAYFCASSPSGGAGYEQYFGPGTRLTVT.

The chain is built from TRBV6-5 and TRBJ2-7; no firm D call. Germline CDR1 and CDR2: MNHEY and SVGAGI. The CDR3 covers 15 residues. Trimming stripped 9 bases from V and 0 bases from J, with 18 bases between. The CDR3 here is CASRRGPLTSYEQYF. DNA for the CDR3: TGTGCCAGTAGGCGAGGTCCCCTCACCTCCTACGAGCAGTACTTC.

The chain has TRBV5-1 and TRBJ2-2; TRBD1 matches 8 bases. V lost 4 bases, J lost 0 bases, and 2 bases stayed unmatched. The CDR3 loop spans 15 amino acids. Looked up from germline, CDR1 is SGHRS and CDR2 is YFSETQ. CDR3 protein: CASSPQGANTGELFF. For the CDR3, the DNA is TGCGCCAGCAGCCCACAGGGGGCGAACACCGGGGAGCTGTTTTTT.

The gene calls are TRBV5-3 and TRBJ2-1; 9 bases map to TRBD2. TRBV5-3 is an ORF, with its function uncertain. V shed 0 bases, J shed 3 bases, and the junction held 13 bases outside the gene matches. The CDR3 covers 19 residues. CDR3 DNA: TGTGCCAGAAGCTTGGCCGAGCGGGGGGCCGAGTGTCACTACAATGAGCAGTTCTTC. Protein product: CARSLAERGAECHYNEQFF.

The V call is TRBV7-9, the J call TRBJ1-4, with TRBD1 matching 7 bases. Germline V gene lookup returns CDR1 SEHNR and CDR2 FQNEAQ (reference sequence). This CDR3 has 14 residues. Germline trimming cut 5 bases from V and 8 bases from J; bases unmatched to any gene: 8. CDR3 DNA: TGTGCCAGCAGCAAACAGGGGAAGTACGAAAAACTGTTTTTT. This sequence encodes CASSKQGKYEKLFF.

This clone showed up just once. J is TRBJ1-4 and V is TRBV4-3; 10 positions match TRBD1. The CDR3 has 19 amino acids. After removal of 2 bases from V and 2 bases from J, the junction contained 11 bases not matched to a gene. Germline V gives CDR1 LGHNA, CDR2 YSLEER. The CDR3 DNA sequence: TGCGCCAGCAGCCAATCGGTGACAGGGGGCGCAGGGACTAATGAAAAACTGTTTTTT. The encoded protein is CASSQSVTGGAGTNEKLFF.

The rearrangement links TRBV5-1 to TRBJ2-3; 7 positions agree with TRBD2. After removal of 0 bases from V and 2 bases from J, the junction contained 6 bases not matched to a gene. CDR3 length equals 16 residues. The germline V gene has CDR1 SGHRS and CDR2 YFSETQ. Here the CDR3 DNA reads TGCGCCAGCAGCTTGGGGGCTAGCGGAACCACAGATACGCAGTATTTT. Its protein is CASSLGASGTTDTQYF.

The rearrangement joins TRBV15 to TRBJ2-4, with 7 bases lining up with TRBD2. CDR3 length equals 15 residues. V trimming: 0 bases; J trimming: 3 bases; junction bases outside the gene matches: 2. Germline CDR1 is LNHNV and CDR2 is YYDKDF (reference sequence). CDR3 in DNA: TGTGCCACCAGCAGAGACGCGGGGGACAAAAACATTCAGTACTTC. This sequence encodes CATSRDAGDKNIQYF.

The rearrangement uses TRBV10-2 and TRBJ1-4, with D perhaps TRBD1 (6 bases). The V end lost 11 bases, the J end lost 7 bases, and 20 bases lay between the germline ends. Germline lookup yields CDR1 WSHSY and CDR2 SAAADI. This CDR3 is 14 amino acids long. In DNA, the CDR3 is TGCGCCTCCCCCCGAAACAGGGTGAGTGAAAAACTGTTTTTT. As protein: CASPRNRVSEKLFF.

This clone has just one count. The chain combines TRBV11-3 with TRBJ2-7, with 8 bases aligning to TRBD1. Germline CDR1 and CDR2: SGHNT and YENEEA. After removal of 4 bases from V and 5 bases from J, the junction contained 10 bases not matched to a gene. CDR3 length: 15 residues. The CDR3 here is CASSSSDRDDDEQYF. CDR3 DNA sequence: TGTGCCAGCAGCTCATCGGACAGGGACGACGACGAGCAGTACTTC. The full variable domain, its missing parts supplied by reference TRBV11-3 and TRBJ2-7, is EAGVVQSPRYKIIEKKQPVAFWCNPISGHNTLYWYLQNLGQGPELLIRYENEEAVDDSQLPKDRFSAERLKGVDSTLKIQPAELGDSAVYLCASSSSDRDDDEQYFGPGTRLTVT.

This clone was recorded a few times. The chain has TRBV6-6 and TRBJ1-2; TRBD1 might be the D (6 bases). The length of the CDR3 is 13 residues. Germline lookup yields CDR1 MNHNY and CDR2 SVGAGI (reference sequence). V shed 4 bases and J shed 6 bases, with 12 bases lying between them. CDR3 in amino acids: CASSSTGLHGYTF. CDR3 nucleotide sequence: TGTGCCAGCAGTTCCACAGGGTTGCATGGCTACACCTTC.

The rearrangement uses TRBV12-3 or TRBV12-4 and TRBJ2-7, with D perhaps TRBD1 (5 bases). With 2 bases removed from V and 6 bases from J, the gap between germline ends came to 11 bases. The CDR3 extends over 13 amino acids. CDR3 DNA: TGTGCCAGCAGTTTAATAGGGGTTGGCGAGCAGTACTTC. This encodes CASSLIGVGEQYF.

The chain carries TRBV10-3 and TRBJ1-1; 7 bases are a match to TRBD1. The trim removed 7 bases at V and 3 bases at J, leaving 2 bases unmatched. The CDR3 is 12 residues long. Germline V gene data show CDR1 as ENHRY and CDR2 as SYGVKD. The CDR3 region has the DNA TGTGCCATCAACGACAGGGACACTGAAGCTTTCTTT. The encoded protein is CAINDRDTEAFF.

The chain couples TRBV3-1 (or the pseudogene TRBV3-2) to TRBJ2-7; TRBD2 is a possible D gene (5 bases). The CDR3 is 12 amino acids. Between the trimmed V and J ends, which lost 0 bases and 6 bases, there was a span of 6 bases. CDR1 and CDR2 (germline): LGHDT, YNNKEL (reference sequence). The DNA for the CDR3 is TGTGCCAGCAGCCAAGATGCGGGCGAGCAGTACTTC. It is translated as CASSQDAGEQYF.

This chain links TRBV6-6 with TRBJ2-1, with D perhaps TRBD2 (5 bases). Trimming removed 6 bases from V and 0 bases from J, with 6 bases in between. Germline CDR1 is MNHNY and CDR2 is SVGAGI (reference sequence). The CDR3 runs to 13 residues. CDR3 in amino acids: CASRGSSYNEQFF. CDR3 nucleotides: TGTGCCAGCAGGGGGAGCTCCTACAATGAGCAGTTCTTC.

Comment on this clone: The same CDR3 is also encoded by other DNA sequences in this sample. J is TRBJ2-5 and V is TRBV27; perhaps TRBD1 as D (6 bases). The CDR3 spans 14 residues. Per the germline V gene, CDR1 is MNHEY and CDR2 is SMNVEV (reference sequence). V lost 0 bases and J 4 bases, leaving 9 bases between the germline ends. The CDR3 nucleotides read TGTGCCAGCAGTTTATCGATCAGGGGAGAGACCCAGTACTTC. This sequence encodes CASSLSIRGETQYF.

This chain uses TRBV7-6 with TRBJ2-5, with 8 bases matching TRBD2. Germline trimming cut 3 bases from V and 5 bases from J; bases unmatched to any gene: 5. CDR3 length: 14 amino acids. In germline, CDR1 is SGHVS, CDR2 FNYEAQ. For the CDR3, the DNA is TGTGCCAGCAGCTTGACTACGGGGGGGGAGACCCAGTACTTC. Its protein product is CASSLTTGGETQYF.